Sequencing of this T cell receptor (beta chain) was carried out in a study of blood T cells in healthy people across ages. Study results and caveats: CMV infection status of these donors was not known. While age rose, TCR beta diversity per million T cells dropped in a roughly linear way.

Remarks on this clonotype: Its antigen is not identified.

Germline-derived CDR1 and CDR2 are MNHEY and SMNVEV (reference sequence). This CDR3 is built from 15 residues. Using a J-beta primer mix together with a sample-barcoded 5' primer, a second PCR was run for roughly 7 to 12 cycles. Each cDNA molecule received a tag from a template-switch adaptor that had 12 random nucleotides. A single record per CDR3 protein comes from TCRdb applying MiXCR to the 5' RACE reads. The sample includes hundreds of thousands of distinct CDR3 sequences, approximately 53% of them seen just once. Total RNA amounts of at least 6 micrograms were extracted per sample. Sequences were obtained from blood. The rearrangement joins TRBV27 to TRBJ2-4; D tentatively reads TRBD1 or TRBD2 (5 bases each). The J call could be wrong; TRBJ2-5 is a better fit for the DNA end. The receptor was derived from a man in his forties or fifties in good health. The CDR3 is CASGNGAFFRETQYF. The CDR3 region has the DNA TGTGCCAGCGGTAACGGGGCCTTTTTTCGGGAGACCCAGTACTTC.